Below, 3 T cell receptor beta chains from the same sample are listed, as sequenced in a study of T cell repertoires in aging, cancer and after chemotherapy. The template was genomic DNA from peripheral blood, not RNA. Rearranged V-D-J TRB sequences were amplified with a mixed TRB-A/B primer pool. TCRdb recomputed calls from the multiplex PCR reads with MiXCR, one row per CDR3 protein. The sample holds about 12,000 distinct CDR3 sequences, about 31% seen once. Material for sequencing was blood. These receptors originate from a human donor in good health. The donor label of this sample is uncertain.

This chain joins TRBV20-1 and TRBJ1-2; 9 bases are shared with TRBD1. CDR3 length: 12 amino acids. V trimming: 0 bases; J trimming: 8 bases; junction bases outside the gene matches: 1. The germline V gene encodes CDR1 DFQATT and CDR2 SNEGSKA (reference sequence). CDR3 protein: CSARDTGGGYTF. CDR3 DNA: TGCAGTGCTAGAGATACAGGGGGCGGCTACACCTTC.

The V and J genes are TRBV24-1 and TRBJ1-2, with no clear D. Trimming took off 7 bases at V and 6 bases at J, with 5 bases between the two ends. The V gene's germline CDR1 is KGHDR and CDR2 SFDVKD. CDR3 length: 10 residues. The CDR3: CATRLNGYTF. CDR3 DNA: TGTGCCACCAGACTAAATGGCTACACCTTC.

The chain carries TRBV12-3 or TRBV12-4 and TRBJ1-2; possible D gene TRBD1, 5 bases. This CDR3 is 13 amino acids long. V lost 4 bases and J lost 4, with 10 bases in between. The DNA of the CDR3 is TGTGCCAGCAGTTGGGCAGGGAGCTATGGCTACACCTTC. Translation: CASSWAGSYGYTF.